Listed below are T cell receptor beta chains from one sample, sequenced in a study of shared clonotypes between healthy human individuals. The protocol was immunoSEQ multiplex PCR, while the TCRdb copy is restricted to in-frame clones and leaves out a portion. The sample holds 2 million to 3 million clones; roughly 93% are singletons and the top ten take approximately 0.37%. Sequencing used naive CD4+ T cells from PBMCs. These receptors originate from a man between 18 and 35 years old in good health. Some clones in this sample may be carry-over from other donors' samples. Each CDR3 is given with its conserved first and last residue. Fields, in order: clone size, D gene, J gene, V gene, CDR3 protein, CDR3 DNA. The D gene is left open where the match is weak. A row's size may be missing; if present it is once, few, many or a size class.

.,.,TRBJ2-1,TRBV15,CATSRGPAHEQFF,TGTGCCACCAGCAGAGGCCCAGCCCATGAGCAGTTCTTC
.,.,TRBJ1-5,TRBV4-1,CASSQAPQQLYSNQPQHF,TGCGCCAGCAGCCAAGCCCCCCAACAGCTTTATAGCAATCAGCCCCAGCATTTT
.,.,TRBJ2-6,TRBV5-1,CASTSTLSGANVLTF,TGCGCCAGCACTAGTACCCTCTCTGGGGCCAACGTCCTGACTTTC
.,.,TRBJ1-5,TRBV7-9,CASSRGGDEYNQPQHF,TGTGCCAGCAGCCGAGGGGGTGACGAGTACAATCAGCCCCAGCATTTT
.,.,TRBJ2-7,TRBV7-2,CASSPRPGYEQYF,TGTGCCAGCAGCCCACGTCCTGGATACGAGCAGTACTTC
.,.,TRBJ1-1,TRBV6-5,CASRLTRFTEAFF,TGTGCCAGCAGACTCACTCGATTCACTGAAGCTTTCTTT
.,.,TRBJ2-3,TRBV30,CAGQLSPRRDTQYF,TGTGCCGGCCAGTTGAGTCCGAGGAGAGATACGCAGTATTTT
once,TRBD1,TRBJ1-5,TRBV28,CASSPLYGQGHNQPQHF,TGTGCCAGCAGTCCCCTATACGGACAGGGCCACAATCAGCCCCAGCATTTT
.,TRBD2,TRBJ2-7,TRBV30,CAWSNLMGLADYYEQYF,TGTGCCTGGAGCAACCTAATGGGACTAGCGGACTACTACGAGCAGTACTTC
.,.,TRBJ2-1,TRBV7-9,CASSSYPQGDEQFF,TGTGCCAGCAGCTCGTACCCTCAGGGTGATGAGCAGTTCTTC
.,TRBD1,TRBJ1-2,TRBV28,CASREPGQHYGYTF,TGTGCCAGCAGGGAACCGGGACAGCACTATGGCTACACCTTC
.,.,TRBJ2-1,TRBV19,CASSTPRWRSNEQFF,TGTGCCAGTAGTACTCCACGCTGGAGATCCAATGAGCAGTTCTTC
once,.,TRBJ2-7,TRBV5-1,CASSLAIQEPTNFEQYF,TGCGCCAGCAGCTTGGCCATTCAAGAGCCTACGAATTTCGAGCAGTACTTC
.,.,TRBJ2-4,TRBV19,CASSPRWGGVFIQYF,TGTGCCAGTAGTCCCAGATGGGGAGGCGTATTCATTCAGTACTTC
.,TRBD1,TRBJ2-2,TRBV4-1,CASSRSGGRNTGELFF,TGCGCCAGCAGCCGGTCAGGGGGAAGGAACACCGGGGAGCTGTTTTTT
.,TRBD2,TRBJ2-1,TRBV7-3,CASSSHSGMVGEQFF,TGTGCCAGCAGCTCCCATAGCGGGATGGTGGGTGAGCAGTTCTTC
once,TRBD2,TRBJ2-2,TRBV18,CASSPRLAGYTGELFF,TGTGCCAGCTCACCAAGACTAGCGGGGTACACCGGGGAGCTGTTTTTT
.,TRBD2,TRBJ2-1,TRBV5-1,CASRGREVENEQFF,TGCGCCAGCCGGGGACGGGAGGTTGAGAATGAGCAGTTCTTC
few,.,TRBJ1-1,TRBV9,CASSVSVNTEAFF,TGTGCCAGCAGCGTCTCAGTGAACACTGAAGCTTTCTTT
.,.,TRBJ2-7,TRBV2,CASSESEGKVEQYF,TGTGCCAGCAGTGAATCGGAGGGGAAGGTTGAGCAGTACTTC
.,TRBD1,TRBJ1-2,TRBV4-2,CASSQPQGGANYGYTF,TGTGCCAGCAGCCAACCTCAGGGGGGGGCGAACTATGGCTACACCTTC
once,.,TRBJ1-1,TRBV5-1,CASSLVAGGGGNTEAFF,TGCGCCAGCAGCTTGGTTGCAGGTGGGGGAGGCAACACTGAAGCTTTCTTT
.,.,TRBJ2-5,TRBV28,CASSSPPGETQYF,TGTGCCAGCAGCTCACCACCCGGAGAGACCCAGTACTTC
.,.,TRBJ1-3,TRBV5-1,CASSLVPGTTGNTIYF,TGCGCCAGCAGCTTGGTTCCAGGTACTACTGGAAACACCATATATTTT
.,TRBD2,TRBJ2-2,TRBV28,CASKASGRRFVGELFF,TGTGCCAGCAAAGCTAGCGGGAGACGTTTTGTCGGGGAGCTGTTTTTT
.,TRBD1,TRBJ2-3,TRBV5-4,CASSQRDRPTDTQYF,TGTGCCAGCAGTCAGAGGGACAGACCCACAGATACGCAGTATTTT
.,TRBD2,TRBJ2-2,TRBV29-1,CSASRGGGGELFF,TGCAGCGCCAGCCGAGGCGGGGGAGGGGAGCTGTTTTTT
.,TRBD1,TRBJ1-1,TRBV19,CASSATGTAKTEAFF,TGTGCCAGTAGTGCCACCGGGACAGCCAAGACTGAAGCTTTCTTT
.,.,TRBJ2-2,TRBV6-6,CASSYSIGQGPGELFF,TGTGCCAGCAGTTACTCGATTGGTCAGGGGCCCGGGGAGCTGTTTTTT
.,.,TRBJ2-2,TRBV9,CASSVESYPGELFF,TGTGCCAGCAGCGTAGAGTCCTACCCCGGGGAGCTGTTTTTT
.,TRBD2,TRBJ2-5,TRBV30,CAWSVGLAESETQYF,TGTGCCTGGAGTGTGGGACTAGCGGAGTCGGAGACCCAGTACTTC
.,.,TRBJ2-3,TRBV5-6,CASSLWGGSTDTQYF,TGTGCCAGCAGCTTGTGGGGTGGCAGCACAGATACGCAGTATTTT
.,.,TRBJ1-2,TRBV5-1,CASSSRAGYGYTF,TGCGCCAGCAGCTCCCGGGCGGGCTATGGCTACACCTTC
.,.,TRBJ2-3,TRBV5-5,CASSLGWVGDTQYF,TGTGCCAGCAGCTTAGGGTGGGTTGGAGATACGCAGTATTTT
.,.,TRBJ2-5,TRBV9,CASSVARAWETQYF,TGTGCCAGCAGCGTAGCAAGGGCTTGGGAGACCCAGTACTTC
.,TRBD2,TRBJ2-5,TRBV9,CASSPPGTSRETQYF,TGTGCCAGCAGCCCCCCCGGGACTAGCAGAGAGACCCAGTACTTC
.,.,TRBJ2-5,TRBV6-5,CASSYSRTGGETQYF,TGTGCCAGCAGTTACTCGAGGACTGGTGGGGAGACCCAGTACTTC
.,TRBD1,TRBJ2-1,TRBV18,CASSLNQGRGTNNEQFF,TGTGCCAGCTCACTGAACCAAGGCAGGGGGACGAACAATGAGCAGTTCTTC
.,.,TRBJ2-1,TRBV5-1,CASSAVQASYNEQFF,TGCGCCAGCAGCGCAGTACAAGCCTCCTACAATGAGCAGTTCTTC
.,TRBD2,TRBJ2-3,TRBV27,CATSGASGRGGGADTQYF,TGTGCCACCTCCGGGGCTAGCGGGAGAGGTGGTGGCGCAGATACGCAGTATTTT
.,.,TRBJ2-7,TRBV30,CAWSGPTSQGSYEQYF,TGTGCCTGGAGTGGCCCTACTAGCCAGGGCTCCTACGAGCAGTACTTC
.,.,TRBJ2-7,TRBV28,CASSLGPTNYEQYF,TGTGCCAGCAGTTTGGGGCCGACCAACTACGAGCAGTACTTC
.,.,TRBJ2-1,TRBV5-5,CASSSQWTANYNEQFF,TGTGCCAGCAGCTCGCAGTGGACGGCGAACTACAATGAGCAGTTCTTC
.,.,TRBJ1-3,TRBV30,CAWSPGGPGRGNTIYF,TGTGCCTGGAGTCCCGGGGGCCCGGGCCGGGGAAACACCATATATTTT